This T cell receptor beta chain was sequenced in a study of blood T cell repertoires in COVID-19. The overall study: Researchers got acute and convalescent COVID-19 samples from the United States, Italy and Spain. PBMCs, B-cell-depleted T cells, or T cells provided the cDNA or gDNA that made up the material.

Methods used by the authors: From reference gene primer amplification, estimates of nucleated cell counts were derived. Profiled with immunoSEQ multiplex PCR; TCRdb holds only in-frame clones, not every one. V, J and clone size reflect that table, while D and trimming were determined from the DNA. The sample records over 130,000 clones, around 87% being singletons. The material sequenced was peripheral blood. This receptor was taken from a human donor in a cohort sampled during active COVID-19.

CDR3 coding DNA: TGTGCCAGCAGCCCAGGGACAGATCCCTACGAGCAGTACTTC. Encoded protein: CASSPGTDPYEQYF. V is TRBV9 and J is TRBJ2-7; TRBD1 matches at 7 bases. This CDR3 region has 14 residues. Germline V CDR1 and CDR2: SGDLS, YYNGEE. Unmatched junction bases numbered 6, after V lost 4 bases and J lost 2 bases.